Following are 8 T cell receptor beta chains from one sample sequenced in a study of blood T cell repertoires in COVID-19. The table came from immunoSEQ multiplex PCR; TCRdb's copy has only in-frame clones and leaves some out. The data show 250,000 or so clones, roughly 86% seen once. Source material: PBMCs or T cells enriched from blood (not recorded which). Receptors originate from a woman younger than 30 who had recovered from COVID-19.

The chain links TRBV5-8 to TRBJ1-2; TRBD1 might be the D (6 bases). V lost 0 bases to trimming and J lost 2 bases, with 17 bases between them. CDR1 SGHTS and CDR2 YDEGEE come from the germline V gene. The CDR3 contains 17 residues. The CDR3 DNA reads as TGTGCCAGCAGCTTGGTGCGGGGGGCAGGCCTGAACTATGGCTACACCTTC. Encoded protein: CASSLVRGAGLNYGYTF.

This chain joins TRBV11-3 and TRBJ1-2; TRBD1 aligns across 7 bases. The CDR3 loop spans 15 amino acids. With V trimmed by 1 base and J by 4 bases, 6 bases remained unmatched. Per germline, CDR1 SGHNT and CDR2 YENEEA. Here the CDR3 reads CASSLGPAGGYGYTF. CDR3 DNA: TGTGCCAGCAGCTTAGGGCCGGCAGGGGGCTATGGCTACACCTTC.

DNA for the CDR3: TGTGCCAGTAGTGTGGGTCCGGGTAATAATGAGCAGTTCTTC. As protein: CASSVGPGNNEQFF. The genes are TRBV19 and TRBJ2-1; D unclear. Germline V lookup: CDR1 LNHDA, CDR2 SQIVND (reference sequence). This CDR3 comprises 14 residues. Trimming took 5 bases from V and 7 from J, leaving 15 bases between them.

The chain couples TRBV7-2 to TRBJ2-3, with 9 bases matching TRBD1. J was trimmed by 3 bases and V by 2 bases; bases with no gene match: 3. Germline V gene sequence: CDR1 SGHTA, CDR2 FQGNSA. The CDR3 length is 15 residues. The CDR3 region is CASSLSQGATDTQYF. The CDR3 coding sequence is TGTGCCAGCAGCTTATCACAGGGGGCAACAGATACGCAGTATTTT.

The V call is TRBV30, the J call TRBJ2-1; the D gene is possibly TRBD2 (6 bases). This CDR3 is 15 amino acids long. Germline V gene sequence: CDR1 GTSNPN, CDR2 SVGIG (reference sequence). V was cut by 4 bases and J by 0 bases, with 13 bases left in between. In DNA, the CDR3 is TGTGCCTGGACCATCGGACTATACTCCTACAATGAGCAGTTCTTC. As protein: CAWTIGLYSYNEQFF.

The chain links TRBV11-3 to TRBJ2-7; D not resolved. The length of the CDR3 is 15 residues. Germline V gene lookup returns CDR1 SGHNT and CDR2 YENEEA. Trimming took 1 base from V and 2 from J, leaving 12 bases between them. CDR3 amino acids: CASSLGFGSTYEQYF. CDR3 nucleotides: TGTGCCAGCAGCTTAGGATTTGGCAGTACCTACGAGCAGTACTTC. Drawing the rest from reference TRBV11-3 and TRBJ2-7, the complete variable domain is EAGVVQSPRYKIIEKKQPVAFWCNPISGHNTLYWYLQNLGQGPELLIRYENEEAVDDSQLPKDRFSAERLKGVDSTLKIQPAELGDSAVYLCASSLGFGSTYEQYFGPGTRLTVT.

This clone was recorded a few times. The chain carries TRBV7-9 and TRBJ2-7; TRBD1 might be the D (5 bases). The V gene lost 2 bases and the J gene lost 7 bases, with 9 bases spanning the gap. Germline loops: CDR1 SEHNR, CDR2 FQNEAQ (reference sequence). This CDR3 has 12 residues. CDR3 sequence: CASSLLGLEQYF. Here the CDR3 DNA reads TGTGCCAGCAGCTTATTGGGGCTGGAGCAGTACTTC.

V usage is TRBV6-5 and J usage is TRBJ2-5; D may be TRBD1 (7 bases). The CDR3 loop spans 15 amino acids. The V gene's germline CDR1 is MNHEY and CDR2 SVGAGI. V dropped 6 bases and J dropped 4 bases, with 18 bases sitting between them. CDR3 in DNA: TGTGCCAGCAGCCGCGGGACAGCACAGGGAGAGACCCAGTACTTC. This gives the protein CASSRGTAQGETQYF.